Shown below are 32 T cell receptor beta chains from a single sample sequenced in a study of T cell repertoires in cytomegalovirus infection. TCRdb reprocessed the reads via MiXCR and lists one record per CDR3 protein. The repertoire holds more than 350,000 distinct CDR3 sequences, with about a third as singletons. Sequencing input: PBMCs. These TCRs come from a human donor in good health (CMV status not recorded). Some clones in this sample may be carry-over from other donors' samples.

This clonotype was counted ten times or more. The chain carries TRBV7-2 and TRBJ2-1, with D unclear. Germline V CDR1 and CDR2: SGHTA, FQGNSA. The CDR3 is 12 amino acids. V was pared by 2 bases and J by 2 bases, with 1 base between. The DNA of the CDR3 is TGTGCCAGCAGCTTAACCTACAATGAGCAGTTCTTC. Translated: CASSLTYNEQFF.

This clonotype appeared many times. This chain joins TRBV7-8 and TRBJ2-3; D unclear. Between the trimmed V and J ends, which lost 10 bases and 0 bases, there was a span of 14 bases. Per germline, CDR1 SGHVS and CDR2 FQNEAQ. The CDR3 loop spans 14 amino acids. The CDR3 loop is CATVFRASTDTQYF. In nucleotides, the CDR3 is TGTGCCACGGTTTTTCGGGCGAGCACAGATACGCAGTATTTT.

V and J are TRBV4-2 and TRBJ2-2; D not certain. This CDR3 has 14 amino acids. V dropped 0 bases and J dropped 6 bases, with 8 bases sitting between them. Germline assignment: CDR1 LGHNA and CDR2 YNFKEQ. The CDR3 DNA sequence: TGTGCCAGCAGCCAAGAGAGCAGGTCCGGGGAGCTGTTTTTT. Protein product: CASSQESRSGELFF.

The chain recombines TRBV4-1 with TRBJ1-5, with a weak D call TRBD1 (6 bases). CDR1 and CDR2 (germline): MGHRA, YSYEKL. V was cut by 1 base and J by 5 bases, with 12 bases left in between. The CDR3 is 15 amino acids. The CDR3 sequence is CASSQVGQLDQPQHF. The CDR3 DNA follows: TGCGCCAGCAGCCAAGTCGGACAGCTTGATCAGCCCCAGCATTTT.

This clonotype has a handful of counts. The chain carries TRBV5-1 and TRBJ1-6; no clear D. V dropped 0 bases and J dropped 7 bases, with 14 bases sitting between them. The germline gives CDR1 SGHRS, CDR2 YFSETQ. CDR3 length: 16 amino acids. Here the CDR3 DNA reads TGCGCCAGCAGCTTGGCCTCATCCGGCCCCAATTCACCCCTCCACTTT. Translated: CASSLASSGPNSPLHF.

The chain has TRBV5-4 and TRBJ2-3; 8 bases align to TRBD2. The germline CDR1 and CDR2 sequences are SGHNT and YYREEE (reference sequence). The trim removed 6 bases at V and 6 bases at J, leaving 6 bases unmatched. This CDR3 comprises 13 residues. Here the CDR3 DNA reads TGTGCCAGCACCGGGGGGGGGCTGGATACGCAGTATTTT. Its protein is CASTGGGLDTQYF.

The V gene is TRBV15, the J gene TRBJ2-1, with 7 positions matching TRBD2. V dropped 3 bases and J dropped 3; count of bases not matched to a gene: 2. CDR3 length: 14 amino acids. CDR1 is LNHNV and CDR2 is YYDKDF in the germline V gene (reference sequence). The CDR3 DNA reads as TGTGCCACCAGCAGCGGGACTAACTACAATGAGCAGTTCTTC. Translated, it gives CATSSGTNYNEQFF.

This clonotype was counted many times. The chain joins TRBV11-2 to TRBJ1-2; D perhaps matches TRBD1 (6 bases). This CDR3 is built from 13 residues. Looked up from germline, CDR1 is SGHAT and CDR2 is FQNNGV. V shed 8 bases and J shed 4 bases, with 14 bases lying between them. The chain's CDR3 is CASRYRDGYGYTF. In DNA form, the CDR3 reads TGTGCCAGCCGTTACAGGGATGGCTATGGCTACACCTTC. Combining the CDR3 with reference TRBV11-2 and TRBJ1-2 gives the whole variable domain EAGVAQSPRYKIIEKRQSVAFWCNPISGHATLYWYQQILGQGPKLLIQFQNNGVVDDSQLPKDRFSAERLKGVDSTLKIQPAKLEDSAVYLCASRYRDGYGYTFGSGTRLTVV.

The chain uses TRBV5-4 and TRBJ2-5; D perhaps matches TRBD2 (7 bases). Trimming pared 0 bases from V and 5 bases from J, leaving 20 bases between. Germline CDR1 is SGHNT and CDR2 is YYREEE (reference sequence). This CDR3 spans 17 amino acids. The CDR3 nucleotides read TGTGCCAGCAGCTTGGGGGGGGGGGCGGTAACCCGGGAGACCCAGTACTTC. It translates to CASSLGGGAVTRETQYF.

This clonotype occurred a few times. This chain joins TRBV20-1 and TRBJ2-7; D gene uncertain. V was shortened by 6 bases and J by 5 bases, with 11 bases between the two germline ends. Germline CDR1 and CDR2: DFQATT and SNEGSKA (reference sequence). This CDR3 contains 11 residues. In nucleotides, the CDR3 is TGCAGTGCGAGGTGGAACAACGAGCAGTACTTC. Its protein product is CSARWNNEQYF.

This clonotype was observed many times. The genes are TRBV7-8 and TRBJ2-1; D is unclear. Trimming pared 5 bases from V and 6 bases from J, leaving 11 bases between. In germline, CDR1 is SGHVS, CDR2 FQNEAQ. The CDR3 sequence is 13 residues long. The CDR3 loop is CASSPGVGNEQFF. The CDR3 DNA is TGTGCCAGCAGCCCGGGCGTCGGCAATGAGCAGTTCTTC.

Only a few counts were recorded for this clonotype. This chain uses TRBV10-3 with TRBJ2-5, with 9 bases that match TRBD1. This CDR3 contains 14 residues. Trimming cost V 10 bases and J 2 bases; bases outside gene matches: 8. Germline V lookup: CDR1 ENHRY, CDR2 SYGVKD. The CDR3 DNA is TGTGCCACGTCACCGGGACAGGGTCAAGAGACCCAGTACTTC. Protein sequence: CATSPGQGQETQYF.

V usage is TRBV7-6 and J usage is TRBJ1-2; D unclear. Trimming took off 5 bases at V and 1 base at J, with 11 bases between the two ends. The CDR3 spans 14 residues. CDR1 is SGHVS, CDR2 FNYEAQ, per germline. Here the CDR3 DNA reads TGTGCCAGCAGCCCCCCCCCCCATAACTATGGCTACACCTTC. Translating it yields CASSPPPHNYGYTF.

This rearrangement joins TRBV5-1 to TRBJ1-2; D remains ambiguous. This CDR3 spans 17 amino acids. The germline V and J ends were trimmed by 4 bases and 0 bases, with 19 bases remaining between them. The germline V gene has CDR1 SGHRS and CDR2 YFSETQ. Written as DNA, the CDR3 is TGCGCCAGCAGCAGCCCCACCGGCCGATCCCCTAACTATGGCTACACCTTC. This translates into CASSSPTGRSPNYGYTF.

At least ten counts were recorded for this clonotype. The chain recombines TRBV7-2 with TRBJ1-3, with D unclear. The CDR3 is made up of 15 amino acids. CDR1 and CDR2 from the germline V gene are SGHTA and FQGNSA. The V and J ends lost 5 bases and 0 bases respectively, with 11 bases between them. The CDR3 coding sequence is TGTGCCAGCAGCCCTACCCGGAACTCTGGAAACACCATATATTTT. Its translation is CASSPTRNSGNTIYF.

Details on this clonotype: One end of the junction does not line up with germline, which may come from a read error. The chain carries TRBV7-2 and TRBJ2-7; D may be TRBD1 (6 bases). Germline V CDR1 and CDR2: SGHTA, FQGNSA. The CDR3 is 12 residues long. CDR3: CASRYRVGEHYF. The CDR3 bases are TGTGCCAGCAGGTACAGGGTGGGGGAGCATTACTTC.

This clonotype occurred a few times. The rearrangement links TRBV19 to TRBJ1-2; TRBD1 matches at 10 bases. Trimming took 2 bases from V and 8 from J; bases not matched to a gene: 8. The CDR3 totals 15 residues. Germline V gene sequence: CDR1 LNHDA, CDR2 SQIVND (reference sequence). CDR3 nucleotide sequence: TGTGCCAGTAGTATAACCCCGGACAGGGGGAGAGGCTACACCTTC. Its protein is CASSITPDRGRGYTF.

The rearrangement uses TRBV10-3 and TRBJ1-1; D ambiguous. The CDR3 is made up of 16 amino acids. V lost 6 bases, J lost 2 bases, and 19 bases lay in between. The germline V gene encodes CDR1 ENHRY and CDR2 SYGVKD. The CDR3 reads CAIRPTREKGNTEAFF. DNA for the CDR3: TGTGCCATCAGACCTACACGGGAGAAGGGAAACACTGAAGCTTTCTTT.

On this clonotype: The junction differs from germline at one of its ends, possibly a read error. This chain connects TRBV9 to TRBJ1-1; D is undetermined. This CDR3 region has 13 residues. CDR1 is SGDLS and CDR2 is YYNGEE in the germline V gene. The CDR3, as DNA: TGTGACAGCAGCGTAGACGGGAACACTGAAGCTTTCTTT. It encodes CDSSVDGNTEAFF.

Only a few counts were recorded for this clonotype. This sequence joins TRBV20-1 and TRBJ2-4, with 9 bases lining up with TRBD2. With 5 bases clipped from V and 6 bases from J, the junction kept 11 bases outside the gene matches. In germline, CDR1 is DFQATT, CDR2 SNEGSKA (reference sequence). The CDR3 runs to 15 residues. This chain's CDR3 is CSAERAGGPPNIQYF. CDR3 bases: TGCAGTGCTGAGAGGGCGGGGGGGCCGCCAAACATTCAGTACTTC.

About this clonotype itself: This may come from a read error, since a much larger clone is one base off. V usage is TRBV7-6 and J usage is TRBJ2-2; maybe TRBD1 (5 bases). The CDR3 spans 15 residues. The germline CDR1 and CDR2 sequences are SGHVS and FNYEAQ. V shed 4 bases and J shed 2 bases, with 11 bases lying between them. The DNA for the CDR3 is TGTGCCAGCAGCTCATGGACACACAACACCGGGGAGCTGTTTTTT. Protein: CASSSWTHNTGELFF.

This clonotype was detected a few times. The genes are TRBV15 and TRBJ2-7; 7 bases agree with TRBD2. The germline gives CDR1 LNHNV, CDR2 YYDKDF (reference sequence). The CDR3 extends over 16 amino acids. V gave up 1 base and J gave up 2 bases; unmatched junction bases: 8. The CDR3: CATSRGELALTYEQYF. The CDR3 bases are TGTGCCACCAGCAGAGGGGAACTAGCGCTCACCTACGAGCAGTACTTC.

In its sample, this clonotype was seen many times. The chain joins TRBV7-6 to TRBJ2-3; 7 nucleotides align to TRBD1. The junction had 10 bases not matched to a gene; V was cut back by 0 bases and J by 1 base. Per the germline V gene, CDR1 is SGHVS and CDR2 is FNYEAQ. This CDR3 region has 18 residues. CDR3 DNA: TGTGCCAGCAGCTTAGCGCCAACAGGGGTCGGAGGCACAGATACGCAGTATTTT. It is translated as CASSLAPTGVGGTDTQYF.

This clonotype was detected ten times or more. The V and J genes are TRBV7-6 and TRBJ1-4; no reliable D call. Germline assignment: CDR1 SGHVS and CDR2 FNYEAQ. There are 13 residues in the CDR3. The V end lost 4 bases, the J end lost 8 bases, and 11 bases lay between the germline ends. The CDR3 nucleotides read TGTGCCAGCAGCTCCGGGGTTAACGAAAAACTGTTTTTT. Its translation is CASSSGVNEKLFF.

The chain links TRBV2 to TRBJ1-3; 8 bases match TRBD1. V shed 8 bases, J shed 4 bases, and the junction held 13 bases outside the gene matches. The CDR3 covers 16 residues. The V gene's germline CDR1 is SNHLY and CDR2 FYNNEI. This chain's CDR3 is CASLRDRGASGNTIYF. CDR3 nucleotide sequence: TGTGCCAGCCTCCGAGACAGGGGTGCTTCGGGAAACACCATATATTTT. Together with reference TRBV2 and TRBJ1-3, the CDR3 gives the full variable domain: EPEVTQTPSHQVTQMGQEVILRCVPISNHLYFYWYRQILGQKVEFLVSFYNNEISEKSEIFDDQFSVERPDGSNFTLKIRSTKLEDSAMYFCASLRDRGASGNTIYFGEGSWLTVV.

This chain joins TRBV28 and TRBJ2-7; D uncertain. Trimming cost V 7 bases and J 2 bases, with 15 bases left between them. The CDR3 is 14 amino acids. Germline V CDR1 and CDR2: MDHEN, SYDVKM. The CDR3 loop reads CASTLSRPPYEQYF. For the CDR3, the DNA is TGTGCCAGCACTCTCTCCCGTCCTCCCTACGAGCAGTACTTC. Drawing the rest from reference TRBV28 and TRBJ2-7, the complete variable domain is DVKVTQSSRYLVKRTGEKVFLECVQDMDHENMFWYRQDPGLGLRLIYFSYDVKMKEKGDIPEGYSVSREKKERFSLILESASTNQTSMYLCASTLSRPPYEQYFGPGTRLTVT.

About this clonotype: The conserved closing phenylalanine or tryptophan is absent in this CDR3, likely reflecting a read error. This chain links TRBV6-2 or TRBV6-3 with TRBJ2-7; D remains ambiguous. This CDR3 is 14 amino acids long. Germline CDR1 reads MNHEY; CDR2 reads SVGEGT. V was pared by 4 bases and J by 2 bases, with 12 bases between. The CDR3 DNA reads TGTGCCAGCAGTTTTGGGTATGGCACCTACGAGCAGTACTTA. This sequence encodes CASSFGYGTYEQYL.

The sample holds a few counts of this clonotype. V is TRBV19 and J is TRBJ2-3; possibly TRBD1 for D (5 bases). The CDR3 covers 16 residues. With 3 bases removed from V and 10 bases from J, the gap between germline ends came to 23 bases. Germline CDR1 reads LNHDA; CDR2 reads SQIVND (reference sequence). The CDR3 here is CASSILGARIGEPQYF. The CDR3 DNA is TGTGCCAGTAGTATTCTTGGGGCCCGGATTGGAGAGCCGCAGTATTTT.

The V and J genes are TRBV7-9 and TRBJ1-1, with unresolved D. V was trimmed by 2 bases and J by 1 base, leaving 8 bases between them. The CDR3 has 14 residues. Germline CDR1 reads SEHNR; CDR2 reads FQNEAQ (reference sequence). The CDR3 sequence: CASSLHRRNTEAFF. The CDR3 region has the DNA TGTGCCAGCAGCTTACATAGGAGGAACACTGAAGCTTTCTTT.

The rearrangement links TRBV6-1 to TRBJ2-7, with D perhaps matching TRBD1 (6 bases). V lost 4 bases, J lost 0 bases, and 13 bases lay in between. Germline assignment: CDR1 MNHNS and CDR2 SASEGT. This CDR3 region has 15 residues. The CDR3 DNA follows: TGTGCCAGCAGTGTTCCAGGGGCTAACTCCTACGAGCAGTACTTC. Residues: CASSVPGANSYEQYF.

In its sample, this clonotype was seen many times. The V and J genes are TRBV7-2 and TRBJ2-7, with D perhaps matching TRBD2 (7 bases). V lost 5 bases to trimming and J lost 2 bases, with 13 bases between them. This CDR3 has 14 residues. CDR1 is SGHTA, CDR2 FQGNSA, per germline. The CDR3 protein is CASSAGALTYEQYF. Written as DNA, the CDR3 is TGTGCCAGCAGCGCGGGGGCCCTAACCTACGAGCAGTACTTC. Together with reference TRBV7-2 and TRBJ2-7, the CDR3 gives the full variable domain: GAGVSQSPSNKVTEKGKDVELRCDPISGHTALYWYRQSLGQGLEFLIYFQGNSAPDKSGLPSDRFSAERTGGSVSTLTIQRTQQEDSAVYLCASSAGALTYEQYFGPGTRLTVT.

The chain uses TRBV20-1 and TRBJ1-6; D gene uncertain. Germline lookup yields CDR1 DFQATT and CDR2 SNEGSKA (reference sequence). V was cut by 0 bases and J by 9 bases, with 6 bases left in between. CDR3 length: 12 amino acids. The CDR3 nucleotides are TGCAGTGCTAGAGATGGACGTTCACCCCTCCACTTT. This encodes CSARDGRSPLHF.